This T cell receptor (beta chain) was retrieved from a study of CXCR3-negative and CXCR3-positive naive CD8 T cells. UMI-tagged TRB cDNA libraries were built via 5' RACE. Following a re-call of the 5' RACE reads, TCRdb has one entry per CDR3 protein and lacks DNA. The sample features 40,000 to 55,000 distinct CDR3 sequences, with 1.6% in its top ten. In the case of this clonotype: Its antigen remains unknown.

Study conclusions and caveats: No difference in surface CD5 was seen between naive subsets, and TCR strength was inferred from TRB CDR3 properties. Naive CXCR3-positive and CXCR3-negative cells shared similar TRBV-TRBJ usage, unlike memory cells.

The CDR3 covers 23 residues. Germline assignment: CDR1 SEHNR and CDR2 FQNEAQ (reference sequence). The sample was naive CXCR3- CD8+ T cells from blood. Specified subset: CD45RO-CCR7+CD27+CD95- naive CD8+ T cells lacking CXCR3 (TNR3-). The TCR sequence derives from a human donor in good health. Some clones in this sample may be carry-over from other donors' samples. The chain couples TRBV7-9 to TRBJ2-3; lacking DNA, the TRBD2 call made by TCRdb goes unchecked. CDR3 loop: CASSLYSQSQLAGGRLRTDTQYF. The entire variable domain, with the rest obtained from reference TRBV7-9 and TRBJ2-3, is as follows: DTGVSQNPRHKITKRGQNVTFRCDPISEHNRLYWYRQTLGQGPEFLTYFQNEAQLEKSRLLSDRFSAERPKGSFSTLEIQRTEQGDSAMYLCASSLYSQSQLAGGRLRTDTQYFGPGTRLTVL.